This TCR beta chain appears in the sequencing data of a study of CD8+CD57+ T cells in acquired aplastic anemia. Whole-study context: Sorted CD4+ plus CD8+ cells gave DNA averaging roughly 3 ug.

A word on this clonotype: What it recognizes is unknown.

Germline V CDR1 and CDR2: DFQATT, SNEGSKA (reference sequence). Trimming shortened V by 0 bases and J by 2 bases, and 11 bases separated the two germline ends. This CDR3 is 15 amino acids long. Study-wide results and caveats: The CD8+ Simpson's diversity of patients and controls was not significantly different.

According to the study, genomic DNA was the template for TCR beta VDJ and CDR3 profiling. MiXCR, applied by TCRdb to the reads, yields one record per CDR3 protein. The sample consists of fewer than 200,000 distinct CDR3 sequences, approximately 48% of them appearing once. Those patients picked for sequencing had displayed CD8+CD57+ cell expansion on flow cytometry. The V gene is TRBV20-1, the J gene TRBJ1-5; D not resolved. The TCR originated in a human donor with aplastic anemia. Sequenced material: sorted CD4+, CD8+, or CD8+CD57+ T cells (not recorded which) from PBMCs. This CDR3 is CSARDIREGNQPQHF. CDR3 nucleotides: TGCAGTGCTAGAGATATAAGGGAGGGCAATCAGCCCCAGCATTTT.